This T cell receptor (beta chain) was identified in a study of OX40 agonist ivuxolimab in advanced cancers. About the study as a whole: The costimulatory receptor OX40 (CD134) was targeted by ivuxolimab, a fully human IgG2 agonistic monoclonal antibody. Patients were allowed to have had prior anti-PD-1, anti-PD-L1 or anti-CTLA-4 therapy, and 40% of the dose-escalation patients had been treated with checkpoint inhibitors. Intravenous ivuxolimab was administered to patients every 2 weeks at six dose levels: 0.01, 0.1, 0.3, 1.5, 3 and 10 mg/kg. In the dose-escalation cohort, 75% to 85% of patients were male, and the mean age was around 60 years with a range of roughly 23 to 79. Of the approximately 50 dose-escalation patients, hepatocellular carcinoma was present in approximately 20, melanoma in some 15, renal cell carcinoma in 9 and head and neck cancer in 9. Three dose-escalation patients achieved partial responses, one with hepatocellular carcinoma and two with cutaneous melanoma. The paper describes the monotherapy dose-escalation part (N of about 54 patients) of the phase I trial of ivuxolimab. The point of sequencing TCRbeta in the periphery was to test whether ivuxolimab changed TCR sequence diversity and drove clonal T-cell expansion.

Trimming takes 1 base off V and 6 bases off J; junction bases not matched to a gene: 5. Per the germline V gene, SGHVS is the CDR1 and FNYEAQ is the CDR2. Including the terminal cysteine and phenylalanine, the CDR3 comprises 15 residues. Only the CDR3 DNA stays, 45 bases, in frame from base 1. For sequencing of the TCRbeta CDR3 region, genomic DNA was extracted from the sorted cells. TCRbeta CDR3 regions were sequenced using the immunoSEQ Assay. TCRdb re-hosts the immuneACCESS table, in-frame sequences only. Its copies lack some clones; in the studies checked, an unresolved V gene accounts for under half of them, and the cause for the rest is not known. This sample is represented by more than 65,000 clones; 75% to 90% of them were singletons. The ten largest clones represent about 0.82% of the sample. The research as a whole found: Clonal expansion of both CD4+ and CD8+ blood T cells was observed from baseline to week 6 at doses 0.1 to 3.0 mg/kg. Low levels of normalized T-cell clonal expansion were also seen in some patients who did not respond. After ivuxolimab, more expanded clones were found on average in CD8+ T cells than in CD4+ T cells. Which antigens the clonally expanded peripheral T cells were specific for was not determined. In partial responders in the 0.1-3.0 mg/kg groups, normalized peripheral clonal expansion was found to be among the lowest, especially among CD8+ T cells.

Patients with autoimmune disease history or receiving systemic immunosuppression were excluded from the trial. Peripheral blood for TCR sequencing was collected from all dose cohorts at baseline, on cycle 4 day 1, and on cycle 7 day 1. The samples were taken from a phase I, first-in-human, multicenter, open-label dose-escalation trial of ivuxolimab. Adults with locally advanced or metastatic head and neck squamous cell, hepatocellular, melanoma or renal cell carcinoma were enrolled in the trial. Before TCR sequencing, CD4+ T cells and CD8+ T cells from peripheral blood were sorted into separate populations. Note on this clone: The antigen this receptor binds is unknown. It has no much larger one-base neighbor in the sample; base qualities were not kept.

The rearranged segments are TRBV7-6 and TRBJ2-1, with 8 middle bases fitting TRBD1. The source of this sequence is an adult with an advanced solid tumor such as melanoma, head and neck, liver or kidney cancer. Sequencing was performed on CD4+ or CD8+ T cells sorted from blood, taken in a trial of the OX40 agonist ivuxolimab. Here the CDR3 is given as CASSLGQGRRNEQFF. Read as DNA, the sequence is TGTGCCAGCAGCTTAGGACAGGGGAGACGCAATGAGCAGTTCTTC.